The rows below give T cell receptor beta chains drawn from one sample of a study of blood T cell repertoires in COVID-19. Repertoires were generated with immunoSEQ multiplex PCR, while TCRdb's copy carries only in-frame clones and drops some. The sample includes roughly 210,000 clones, around 84% of them seen just once. Sequencing was performed on peripheral blood. These receptors were obtained from a woman aged 80 or over with COVID-19, enrolled during active disease. The CDR3 runs from the conserved cysteine through the conserved F or W. Each record gives: clone size, J gene, V gene, D gene, CDR3 DNA, CDR3 protein. A D gene is named only where the DNA matches it firmly. Expanded clones get a size class; other rows say once, few or many, or leave the size out.

NA TRBJ1-2 TRBV3-1/TRBV3-2 NA TGTGCCAGCAGCCGTCTAACAGGGCAGGGCTACACCTTC CASSRLTGQGYTF
NA TRBJ1-1 TRBV3-1/TRBV3-2 NA TGTGCCAGCAGCCCTCGATCGGGGGCTGAAGCTTTCTTT CASSPRSGAEAFF
NA TRBJ1-5 TRBV2 TRBD1 TGTGCCAGCACTGCCGGACAGGGACCTTATAGCAATCAGCCCCAGCATTTT CASTAGQGPYSNQPQHF
NA TRBJ1-4 TRBV6-5 TRBD1 TGTGCCAGCAGTCGACAGGGGAAGGCTAATGAAAAACTGTTTTTT CASSRQGKANEKLFF
NA TRBJ1-1 TRBV7-9 NA TGTGCCAGCAGCCAGGGACAACTTAACACTGAAGCTTTCTTT CASSQGQLNTEAFF
NA TRBJ2-3 TRBV7-9 TRBD2 TGTGCCAGCAGCTTATCGGGACTAGCGGCAGATACGCAGTATTTT CASSLSGLAADTQYF
few TRBJ2-1 TRBV3-1/TRBV3-2 TRBD2 TGTGCCAGCAGCCAAGCTCGGACTAGCGGCTACAATGAGCAGTTCTTC CASSQARTSGYNEQFF
NA TRBJ2-3 TRBV6-5 TRBD2 TGTGCCAGCAGTGACTCTAGCGGGGCCACAGATACGCAGTATTTT CASSDSSGATDTQYF
NA TRBJ2-7 TRBV7-9 TRBD2 TGTGCCAGCACCCTTGCGGGGGGCTACGAGCAGTACTTC CASTLAGGYEQYF
NA TRBJ2-4 TRBV30 NA TGTGCCTGGAGTGTAGGGGGGGGAGCCAAAAACATTCAGTACTTC CAWSVGGGAKNIQYF
NA TRBJ2-1 TRBV7-2 TRBD1 TGTGCCAGCAGCTTAGCAGGACAGGGTACCCCACTGGGTTTACTCAATGAGCAGTTCTTC CASSLAGQGTPLGLLNEQFF
NA TRBJ2-7 TRBV5-1 NA TGCGCCAGCAGCTTGACAGTCGGCCCCTACGAGCAGTACTTC CASSLTVGPYEQYF
once TRBJ2-3 TRBV4-3 TRBD1 TGCGCCAGCAGCCAAGTTGGGGACAGGGACCCAGATACGCAGTATTTT CASSQVGDRDPDTQYF
NA TRBJ2-1 TRBV7-9 NA TGTGCCAGCAGACTCGGCGGTCTCAGGGTCGATGAGCAGTTCTTC CASRLGGLRVDEQFF
few TRBJ2-2 TRBV2 TRBD1 TGTGCCAGCAGTCGGACAGGGAGTTACCCCGGGGAGCTGTTTTTT CASSRTGSYPGELFF
NA TRBJ2-2 TRBV6-6 TRBD1 TGTGCCAGCAGGGGGACAGTGAACACCGGGGAGCTGTTTTTT CASRGTVNTGELFF
NA TRBJ1-4 TRBV4-1 TRBD1 TGCGCCAGCAGCCAAGACCCTGGGACAGGAGGAAGGGCTGAAAAACTGTTTTTT CASSQDPGTGGRAEKLFF
NA TRBJ1-1 TRBV9 TRBD1 TGTGCCAGCAGCCCTCGTCCCGGGACAGGGACTGAAGCTTTCTTT CASSPRPGTGTEAFF
NA TRBJ2-2 TRBV5-4 NA TGTGCCAGCAGCTTGGGACGTAGCACCACCGGGGAGCTGTTTTTT CASSLGRSTTGELFF
NA TRBJ1-1 TRBV3-1/TRBV3-2 NA TGTGCCAGCAGCCAAGCGGGGACATTAAACACTGAAGCTTTCTTT CASSQAGTLNTEAFF
NA TRBJ2-1 TRBV5-4 TRBD2 TGTGCCAGCAGCTCACCGGGACTAGCCCTGCGAGGTGAGCAGTTCTTC CASSSPGLALRGEQFF
NA TRBJ2-6 TRBV4-2 NA TGTGCCAGCAGCCAAGAGGGCGTGAAATTCTCTGGGGCCAACGTCCTGACTTTC CASSQEGVKFSGANVLTF
NA TRBJ2-1 TRBV2 NA TGTGCCAGCAGTGAAAGGAATAGCGCCATCTCCTACAATGAGCAGTTCTTC CASSERNSAISYNEQFF
NA TRBJ1-3 TRBV19 TRBD1 TGTGCCAGCACAGGGGCCAGCTCTGGAAACACCATATATTTT CASTGASSGNTIYF
few TRBJ1-2 TRBV19 NA TGTGCCAGTACCCCGGTTGGCTATGGCTACACCTTC CASTPVGYGYTF
NA TRBJ2-3 TRBV24-1 NA TGTGCCACCAGTGATTCCATCATCAGCACAGATACGCAGTATTTT CATSDSIISTDTQYF
NA TRBJ1-2 TRBV19 TRBD1 TGTGCCAGTAAAGGGAGACTACAGGGGCAGGATGGCTACACCTTC CASKGRLQGQDGYTF